This T cell receptor (beta chain) was sequenced for a study of OX40 agonist ivuxolimab in advanced cancers. Regarding the study in general: The costimulatory receptor OX40 (CD134) was targeted by ivuxolimab, a fully human IgG2 agonistic monoclonal antibody. Intravenous ivuxolimab was administered to patients every 2 weeks at six dose levels: 0.01, 0.1, 0.3, 1.5, 3 and 10 mg/kg. Of the roughly 51 patients in dose escalation, about 19 had hepatocellular carcinoma, some 15 had melanoma, 9 had renal cell carcinoma and 9 had head and neck cancer. In the dose-escalation cohort, more than 80% of patients were male, and the mean age was around 60 years with a range of roughly 20 to 79. Prior anti-PD-1, anti-PD-L1 or anti-CTLA-4 therapy was permitted, and checkpoint inhibitors had been received by around 39% of dose-escalation patients. Three dose-escalation patients achieved partial responses, one with hepatocellular carcinoma and two with cutaneous melanoma. Peripheral TCRbeta sequencing aimed to test whether ivuxolimab altered TCR sequence diversity and caused clonal T-cell expansion. The paper reports the monotherapy dose-escalation portion (N of about 47 patients) of the phase I ivuxolimab trial. Results the study describes overall, beyond this receptor: Clonal expansion of both CD4+ and CD8+ blood T cells was observed from baseline to week 6 at doses 0.1 to 3.0 mg/kg. Which antigens the clonally expanded peripheral T cells were specific for was not determined. On average, CD8+ T cells showed more expanded clones than CD4+ T cells after ivuxolimab. In the 0.1-3.0 mg/kg groups, partial responders had among the lowest normalized peripheral clonal expansion, particularly in CD8+ T cells. Low levels of normalized T-cell clonal expansion were also seen in some patients who did not respond.

Patients with autoimmune disease history or receiving systemic immunosuppression were excluded from the trial. Peripheral blood for TCR sequencing was drawn from every dose cohort at baseline, at cycle 4 day 1 and at cycle 7 day 1. Samples came from an open-label, multicenter, first-in-human phase I dose-escalation trial of ivuxolimab. The trial enrolled adults with locally advanced or metastatic head and neck squamous cell, hepatocellular, melanoma or renal cell carcinoma. CD4+ and CD8+ T cells were sorted separately from peripheral blood before TCR sequencing. This clone was counted a few times. The target of this receptor is not known. No much larger clone exists at a distance of one base, and base qualities are not known. As encoded in the germline V gene, CDR1 is MNHEY while CDR2 is SVGAGI. Trimming costs V 0 bases and J 1 base, and their ends lie 13 bases apart. Counted from cysteine to phenylalanine, this CDR3 has 16 amino acids. The CDR3 DNA has 48 bases and is translated from base 1.

To sequence the TCRbeta CDR3 region, genomic DNA was isolated from the sorted cells. The immunoSEQ Assay was used for sequencing of TCRbeta CDR3 regions. The clones in this table, taken by TCRdb from immuneACCESS, are in-frame only. Not every clone is retained; where verified, under half of the shortfall comes from an unresolved V gene, and the cause of the rest is unknown. The sample table shows about 16,000 clones, and 80% to 90% are seen once. The ten largest account for around 20% of the sample. This receptor was obtained from an adult with an advanced solid tumor such as melanoma, head and neck, liver or kidney cancer. The starting material was CD4+ or CD8+ T cells sorted from blood, obtained in a trial of the OX40 agonist ivuxolimab. The V and J segments used are TRBV6-5 and TRBJ2-7; possibly the D gene is TRBD2, per 6 matching bases. The CDR3 in this case is CASSYSVGSKSYEQYF. The DNA is TGTGCCAGCAGTTACTCTGTCGGGAGTAAATCCTACGAGCAGTACTTC.